Listed below are T cell receptor beta chains from one sample, sequenced in a study of response to subunit inactivated influenza vaccine. TCRdb called the RT-PCR reads again in MiXCR, with one record for every CDR3 protein. The sample contains 450,000 to 600,000 distinct CDR3 sequences, 7.2% of which appear only once. Sequenced here: PBMCs from blood, sampled roughly 24 months after vaccination. These TCRs come from a man between 50 and 75 years old who received an inactivated influenza vaccine. The CDR3 runs from the conserved cysteine through the conserved F or W. The order of the fields is V gene, D gene, J gene, clone size, CDR3 DNA, CDR3 protein. The D gene is left open where the match is weak. Only some rows state a clone size, as once, few, many or a class for expanded clones.

>TRBV12-3/TRBV12-4|.|TRBJ1-2|.
TGTGCCAGCAGTCCTTACAGGACCGGGGGCTACACCTTC
CASSPYRTGGYTF
>TRBV20-1|.|TRBJ1-5|few
TGCAGTGCTAGAGATCTCGGCCAGGTATATCAGCCCCAGCATTTT
CSARDLGQVYQPQHF
>TRBV4-2|.|TRBJ1-2|few
TGTGCCAGCAGCCAAGATAGGGGCGGGTCCTATGGCTACACCTTC
CASSQDRGGSYGYTF
>TRBV9|.|TRBJ2-2|many
TGTGCCAGCAGCTCCGGGACAACCAACACCGGGGAGCTGTTTTTT
CASSSGTTNTGELFF
>TRBV6-1|.|TRBJ2-5|few
TGTGCCAGCAGCACCGGCTTTGGGGGTCGAGAGACCCAGTACTTC
CASSTGFGGRETQYF
>TRBV5-1|TRBD2|TRBJ2-2|many
TGCGCCAGCGGGACTAGCGCAGACACCGGGGAGCTGTTTTTT
CASGTSADTGELFF
>TRBV12-3/TRBV12-4|.|TRBJ2-1|.
TGTGCCAGCAAAAGTGGGCTCTACAATGAGCAGTTCTTC
CASKSGLYNEQFF
>TRBV27|.|TRBJ2-7|.
TGTGCCAGCAGTTTATCGAAAGGAGCCTCCTACGAGCAGTACTTC
CASSLSKGASYEQYF
>TRBV6-1|.|TRBJ1-1|.
TGTGCCAGCTCCTGGGGAGGAGTGACCCACACTGAAGCTTTCTTT
CASSWGGVTHTEAFF
>TRBV20-1|.|TRBJ2-5|.
TGCAGTGCGGGCGAGGTGCACGGGACCCAGTACTTC
CSAGEVHGTQYF
>TRBV7-8|TRBD2|TRBJ2-1|many
TGTGCCAGCAAGACCCTAGCGGGGGGTCACAATGAGCAGTTCTTC
CASKTLAGGHNEQFF
>TRBV6-1|.|TRBJ1-3|few
TGTGCCAGCAGTGAAGGGGTGGTCTCTGGAAACACCATATATTTT
CASSEGVVSGNTIYF
>TRBV7-2|.|TRBJ2-1|.
TGTGCCAGCAGCTTGGTAGACGGTCCTTACAATGAGCAGTTCTTC
CASSLVDGPYNEQFF
>TRBV6-5|.|TRBJ1-3|few
TGTGCCAGCAGTTACTCGAAGAGGGTAGGAAACACCATATATTTT
CASSYSKRVGNTIYF
>TRBV5-1|.|TRBJ1-1|few
TGCGCCAGCAGCCTAGACCCGGTCGGGGGCACTGAAGCTTTCTTT
CASSLDPVGGTEAFF
>TRBV5-1|.|TRBJ2-2|few
TGCGCCAGCAGCCCCGGACAGCCCGAGCCCGGCACGAACACCGGGGAGCTGTTTTTT
CASSPGQPEPGTNTGELFF
>TRBV28|.|TRBJ1-1|many
TGTGCCACCTACAGGTTAACCAACACTGAAGCTTTCTTT
CATYRLTNTEAFF
>TRBV24-1|TRBD1|TRBJ1-5|few
TGTGCCACCAGTGATTTGAGGGGCCACAGGGGGCCGGATCAGCCCCAGCATTTT
CATSDLRGHRGPDQPQHF
>TRBV2|TRBD2|TRBJ2-2|many
TGTGCCAGCAGCCCTAGCGGGAGAAGCACCGGGGAGCTGTTTTTT
CASSPSGRSTGELFF
>TRBV6-1|TRBD1|TRBJ2-1|many
TGTGCCAGCAGCCCACAGGGGAGCTCCTACAATGAGCAGTTCTTC
CASSPQGSSYNEQFF
>TRBV14|.|TRBJ2-1|many
TGTGCCAGCAGCCAAGGACGGACGTCCGGGAGCCATGAGCAGTTCTTC
CASSQGRTSGSHEQFF
>TRBV20-1|TRBD1|TRBJ1-1|.
TGCAGTGCTAGGGACCGGGACAGGGGCCCCACTGAAGCTTTCTTT
CSARDRDRGPTEAFF
>TRBV6-5|.|TRBJ2-3|few
TGTGCCAGCAGTTACCCTCCCTCCAGGAGGAAGGGGAGCACAGATACGCAGTATTTT
CASSYPPSRRKGSTDTQYF
>TRBV20-1|TRBD2|TRBJ2-5|.
TGCAGTGCTATACTTAGCGGGGGAAGGGAGACCCAGTACTTC
CSAILSGGRETQYF
>TRBV2|.|TRBJ2-6|many
TGTGCCAGCAGTCTTGGCCGCGGCTCTGGGGCCAACGTCCTGACTTTC
CASSLGRGSGANVLTF
>TRBV5-1|.|TRBJ2-5|.
TGCGCCAGCAGCTGGAAAACCAGTGATCCGGGGGAGACCCAGTACTTC
CASSWKTSDPGETQYF
>TRBV5-1|.|TRBJ2-7|many
TGCGCCAGCAGCTTGGCCGACAGTCCCTACGAGCAGTACTTC
CASSLADSPYEQYF
>TRBV6-1|TRBD1|TRBJ2-6|.
TGTGCCAGCACCGACTTGGGCAGGGGGAGCTCTGGGGCCAACGTCCTGACTTTC
CASTDLGRGSSGANVLTF
>TRBV15|.|TRBJ1-1|.
TGTGCCACCAGCAGGGCCGGGTCGTGGGGGCCGATTTTCTTT
CATSRAGSWGPIFF
>TRBV20-1|TRBD2|TRBJ2-3|.
TGCAGTGCTAGTCCCGGGACTAGCGGGAGGAGCACAGATACGCAGTATTTT
CSASPGTSGRSTDTQYF
>TRBV5-1|.|TRBJ1-1|few
TGCGCCAGCAGCTTGAAATCCGGGCGGATGAACACTGAAGCTTTCTTT
CASSLKSGRMNTEAFF
>TRBV24-1|.|TRBJ2-2|.
TGTGCCACCAGTCTGGCGGGTGAAACCGGGGAGCTGTTTTTT
CATSLAGETGELFF
>TRBV6-1|TRBD1|TRBJ2-7|.
TGTGCCAGCAGCACCCCGGGACAGGGGCGATACGAGCAGTACTTC
CASSTPGQGRYEQYF
>TRBV15|.|TRBJ1-5|few
TGTGCCACAAGACAAGTATCGGGGCCCCAGCATTTT
CATRQVSGPQHF
>TRBV4-1|TRBD2|TRBJ2-1|few
TGCGCCAGCAGCCAAGAGGTGAGAGGGACTAGCGGGACACGATCGCAGTTCTTC
CASSQEVRGTSGTRSQFF
>TRBV20-1|TRBD1|TRBJ1-1|many
TGCAGTGCTAGAGATGGGGACAGGGGCGGTGGCACTGAAGCTTTCTTT
CSARDGDRGGGTEAFF
>TRBV4-2|TRBD2|TRBJ2-7|.
TGTGCCAGCAGCCAAGCTTCCGGTAGACTAGCGGGAAGGCAATACGAGCAGTACTTC
CASSQASGRLAGRQYEQYF
>TRBV12-3/TRBV12-4|.|TRBJ1-6|many
TGTGCCAGCAGTTTACAGGACCCGTATAATTCACCCCTCCACTTT
CASSLQDPYNSPLHF
>TRBV6-1|.|TRBJ2-7|few
TGTGCCAGCAGCTTCGCCCCCAGGGGCGACTACGAGCAGTACTTC
CASSFAPRGDYEQYF
>TRBV12-3/TRBV12-4|TRBD1|TRBJ2-7|many
TGTGCCAGCAGTTCGGGACAGACCCCCACCTACGAGCAGTACTTC
CASSSGQTPTYEQYF
>TRBV4-1|TRBD2|TRBJ2-2|few
TGCGCCAGCAGCCTTGGCGGGACTAGCTACACCGGGGAGCTGTTTTTT
CASSLGGTSYTGELFF
>TRBV12-3/TRBV12-4|TRBD2|TRBJ2-1|few
TGTGCCAGCAGTTTACTAGCGGAGAGCTCCTACAATGAGCAGTTCTTC
CASSLLAESSYNEQFF
>TRBV5-1|TRBD2|TRBJ2-1|few
TGCGCCAGCAGCTTGGGTACTAGCGGGAAGGGGTCGTACAATGAGCAGTTCTTC
CASSLGTSGKGSYNEQFF
>TRBV6-2/TRBV6-3|.|TRBJ1-1|few
TGTGCCAGCAGCCACCCTTCGGAGAACACTGAAGCTTTCTTT
CASSHPSENTEAFF
>TRBV15|.|TRBJ2-4|.
TGTGCCACCAGCACAGACCGACAGGAAAGCAAAAACATTCAGTACTTC
CATSTDRQESKNIQYF
>TRBV7-2|.|TRBJ2-2|.
TGTGCCAGCAGCCTCAACGGGGGCGGCGGGGAGCTGTTTTTT
CASSLNGGGGELFF